The sequence of this T cell receptor (beta chain) was determined in a study of blood T cell repertoires in COVID-19 (dated by TCRdb to about 2020). Turning to the overall study: Collaborator samples came from the United States, Italy and Spain and covered acute and convalescent phases of COVID-19. The material from the prospective study consisted of cDNA or gDNA derived from T cells, B-cell-depleted T cells, or PBMCs. The sample metadata nearly always contained a de-identified subject ID, COVID-19 status, age in years and sex. Deeply sampled blood TCRbeta repertoires from subjects exposed to, actively infected with, or recovered from COVID-19 were included in the dataset. Samples came from the ongoing ImmuneRACE study (first 160 participants) plus 1,254 subjects from 6 global collaborators. The repertoires were released in a freely available public database intended as a resource for research on the immune response to SARS-CoV-2. Where HLA class I and class II types were available, the types were taken from metadata supplied by the sample provider, not from assay-based typing. What the authors observed across the whole study: How much clinical and demographic metadata was included differed by source and by participant, and the metadata was provided uncurated.

Participants in the prospective study were aged roughly 18 to 100 years, lived in under 30 United States geographic areas, and enrolled through a virtual design. In the prospective study, cohorts were assigned on the basis of participant-reported clinical history obtained from a screening survey and a study questionnaire. Recovered participants in ImmuneRACE Cohort 3 were defined by two consecutive negative NP/OP PCR tests, clearance by a healthcare professional, or resolution of symptoms. In the prospective study, whole blood, serum and a nasopharyngeal or oropharyngeal swab were collected from each participant by mobile phlebotomists. Additional blood draws and questionnaires over an approximately 2-month period could optionally be provided by prospective study participants. Blood samples from the prospective study were shipped frozen or at room temperature prior to DNA extraction. TCRbeta CDR3 regions were amplified from genomic DNA using the immunoSEQ Assay, a bias-controlled multiplex PCR. The authors' pipeline ran thus. The number of nucleated cells in each sample was estimated from the amplification of reference gene primers within the assay. To quantify the absolute abundance of each unique TCRbeta CDR3 rearrangement, sequence reads were collapsed and filtered. For each sample, productive Simpson clonality was calculated as the square root of Simpson's diversity index across productive rearrangements. TCRdb provides this immuneACCESS table in a form limited to in-frame rearrangements. Some clones are lacking; in checked studies, under half of them reflect an unresolved V gene, and why the rest are absent is not known. The V and J calls and clone size were taken over from that table, and D and trimming were inferred from the DNA. The table for this sample lists 150,000 to 250,000 clones; 87% of them were counted only once. The ten most abundant clones make up 2% to 2.5% of the sample.

On this clone itself: The clone's antigen remains unknown. The sample holds no much larger clone one base away, and base qualities are not on file.

The CDR3 holds 18 amino acids from the cysteine to the phenylalanine. Only CDR3 DNA remains: 54 bases, in frame from the first base. The germline V gene (reference sequence) specifies LGHDT as CDR1 and YNNKEL as CDR2. A distance of 21 bases separates the germline ends of V and J, which lose 0 bases and 7 bases respectively. The sequence was collected from a woman in her twenties or thirties who had recovered from COVID-19. The V and J segments used are TRBV3-1 (or the pseudogene TRBV3-2) and TRBJ2-2; possibly the D gene is TRBD2, per 5 matching bases. Sequencing was done on a sample of PBMCs or T cells enriched from blood (not recorded which). Here is the DNA: TGTGCCAGCAGCCAAGATAACCGGCTAGCCCCCTCGCACGGGGAGCTGTTTTTT. Its amino acids are CASSQDNRLAPSHGELFF.